The 7 T cell receptor beta chains presented below share a single source sample, sequenced in a study of T-cell memory formation after mild COVID-19. TCRdb recomputed calls from the 5' RACE reads with MiXCR, one row per CDR3 protein. The sample lists 350,000 to 500,000 distinct CDR3 sequences; roughly 17% were seen once. The sequencing sample was made of PBMCs or a T cell subset sorted from them (not recorded which). These receptors all come from a young man who had mild COVID-19 (a few samples of this study predate the infection). Cell type and time point are not known.

The chain employs TRBV7-2 and TRBJ2-5; the match to TRBD2 covers 12 bases. There are 15 residues in the CDR3. Germline values: CDR1 SGHTA, CDR2 FQGNSA. The junction had 2 bases not matched to a gene; V was cut back by 2 bases and J by 4 bases. CDR3 amino acids: CASSLTSGGRETQYF. CDR3 bases: TGTGCCAGCAGCTTAACTAGCGGGGGGAGAGAGACCCAGTACTTC.

The chain has TRBV20-1 and TRBJ2-5; 10 bases line up with TRBD2. CDR1 is DFQATT, CDR2 SNEGSKA, per germline (reference sequence). The CDR3 covers 15 residues. Trimming took 3 bases from V and 2 from J; bases not matched to a gene: 6. CDR3 coding DNA: TGCAGTGCTAGTTCTACTAGCGGGGTACAAGAGACCCAGTACTTC. As protein: CSASSTSGVQETQYF.

On this clonotype: Relative to the germline gene, one junction end is altered; a read error may explain this. This sequence joins TRBV7-2 and TRBJ2-1, with TRBD2 matching 11 bases. The CDR3 has 16 residues. Germline V gene sequence: CDR1 SGHTA, CDR2 FQGNSA. In DNA form, the CDR3 reads TGTGCCAGCAGCTTAGTAGGGCTGCTAGCGGGGGGCCCGGTAGAATTC. Translated: CASSLVGLLAGGPVEF.

There are many counts of this clonotype. The chain couples TRBV5-1 to TRBJ2-5; D is perhaps TRBD2 (5 bases). The CDR3 has 13 amino acids. V lost 4 bases, J lost 4 bases, and 11 bases lay in between. Per germline, CDR1 SGHRS and CDR2 YFSETQ. The CDR3 nucleotides are TGCGCCAGCAGCCAACTAGGTTCAGAGACCCAGTACTTC. Translation gives CASSQLGSETQYF.

J is TRBJ2-3 and V is TRBV5-1; the D is unclear. V was clipped by 2 bases and J by 7 bases, with 11 bases between them. CDR3 length: 13 residues. Germline-derived CDR1 and CDR2 are SGHRS and YFSETQ. In nucleotides, the CDR3 is TGCGCCAGCAGCTTTCTGGGTCTCCATACGCAGTATTTT. It is translated as CASSFLGLHTQYF.

This clonotype was found a few times. The CDR3, as DNA: TGCAGTGCTCCAAATCCCGCCACGGACTATGGCTACACCTTC. Protein sequence: CSAPNPATDYGYTF. The V and J genes are TRBV20-1 and TRBJ1-2; D is undetermined. V gave up 5 bases and J gave up 3 bases, with 16 bases separating them. The germline CDR1 and CDR2 sequences are DFQATT and SNEGSKA (reference sequence). The CDR3 totals 14 residues.

J is TRBJ2-1 and V is TRBV6-2 or TRBV6-3; possible D gene TRBD1, 6 bases. In germline, CDR1 is MNHEY, CDR2 SVGEGT. V lost 0 bases, J lost 0 bases, and 15 bases lay in between. The CDR3 consists of 18 residues. CDR3 loop: CASSYSSQGGSSYNEQFF. The CDR3 coding sequence is TGTGCCAGCAGTTACTCGAGCCAAGGGGGAAGCTCCTACAATGAGCAGTTCTTC.